This TCR beta chain was sequenced during a study of blood T cell repertoires in COVID-19. For the study at large: Nucleic acid was either cDNA or gDNA, and it came from T cells, B-cell-depleted T cells, or PBMCs.

In the authors' methods: Estimation of nucleated cell counts was performed using reference gene primer amplification. Method: immunoSEQ multiplex PCR; TCRdb's copy keeps in-frame clones and lacks some. V and J calls and clone size are given by that table; D and trimming were obtained from the DNA. The sample includes around 230,000 clones, 87% seen only once; the top ten take more than 6%. Trimming took 0 bases from V and 6 from J; bases not matched to a gene: 4. Germline V gene data show CDR1 as LNHDA and CDR2 as SQIVND (reference sequence). The CDR3 spans 16 residues. Sequencing used peripheral blood. V is TRBV19 and J is TRBJ1-5; 11 bases agree with TRBD1. The clonotype comes from a man between 60 and 75 years old who had recovered from COVID-19. The CDR3 here is CASSIDRDRGSQPQHF. Written as DNA, the CDR3 is TGTGCCAGTAGTATAGATCGGGACAGGGGGTCTCAGCCCCAGCATTTT.